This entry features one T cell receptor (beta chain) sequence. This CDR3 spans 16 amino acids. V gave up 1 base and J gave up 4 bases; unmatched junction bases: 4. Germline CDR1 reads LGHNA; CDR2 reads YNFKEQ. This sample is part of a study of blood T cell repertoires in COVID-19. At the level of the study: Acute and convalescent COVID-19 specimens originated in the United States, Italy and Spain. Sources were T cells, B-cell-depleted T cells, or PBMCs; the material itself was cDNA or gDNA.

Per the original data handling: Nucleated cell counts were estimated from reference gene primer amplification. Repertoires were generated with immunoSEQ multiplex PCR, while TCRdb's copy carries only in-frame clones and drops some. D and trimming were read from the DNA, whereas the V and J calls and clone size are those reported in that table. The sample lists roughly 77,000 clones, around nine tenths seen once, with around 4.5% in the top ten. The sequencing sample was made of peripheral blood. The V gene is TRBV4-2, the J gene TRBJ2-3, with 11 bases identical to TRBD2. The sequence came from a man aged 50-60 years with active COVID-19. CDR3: CASSQAGSGGADTQYF. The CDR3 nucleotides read TGTGCCAGCAGCCAAGCGGGTAGCGGGGGGGCAGATACGCAGTATTTT.